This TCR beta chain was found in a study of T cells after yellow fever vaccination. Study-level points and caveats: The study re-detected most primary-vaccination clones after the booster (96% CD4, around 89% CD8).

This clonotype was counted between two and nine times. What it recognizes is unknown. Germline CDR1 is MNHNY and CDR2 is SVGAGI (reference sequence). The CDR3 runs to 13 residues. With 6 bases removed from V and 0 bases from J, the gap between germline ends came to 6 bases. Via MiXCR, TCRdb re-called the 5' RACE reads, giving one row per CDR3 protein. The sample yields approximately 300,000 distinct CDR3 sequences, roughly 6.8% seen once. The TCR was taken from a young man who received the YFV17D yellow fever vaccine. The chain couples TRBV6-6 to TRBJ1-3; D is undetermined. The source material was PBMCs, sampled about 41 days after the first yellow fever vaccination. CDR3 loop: CASRGSSGNTIYF. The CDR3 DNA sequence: TGTGCCAGCAGGGGTAGCTCTGGAAACACCATATATTTT.